These 26 T cell receptor beta chains originate from one sample sequenced in a study of blood T cell repertoires in COVID-19. Libraries were prepared by immunoSEQ multiplex PCR; TCRdb keeps only in-frame clonotypes and omits some of them. The sample holds about 120,000 clones, around 80% seen once. Material for sequencing was peripheral blood. Receptor source: a man aged 25 to 45 with COVID-19, enrolled during active disease.

This rearrangement joins TRBV11-3 to TRBJ1-6; D gene uncertain. Trimming shortened V by 5 bases and J by 9 bases, and 11 bases separated the two germline ends. This CDR3 is built from 13 residues. Germline V lookup: CDR1 SGHNT, CDR2 YENEEA. The CDR3: CASSDPTGSPLHF. The CDR3, as DNA: TGTGCCAGCAGCGATCCAACCGGTTCACCCCTCCACTTT. Filled out from reference TRBV11-3 and TRBJ1-6, the complete variable domain reads EAGVVQSPRYKIIEKKQPVAFWCNPISGHNTLYWYLQNLGQGPELLIRYENEEAVDDSQLPKDRFSAERLKGVDSTLKIQPAELGDSAVYLCASSDPTGSPLHFGNGTRLTVT.

The chain couples TRBV2 to TRBJ2-1; 8 nucleotides line up with TRBD1. The CDR3 loop spans 14 amino acids. Germline trimming cut 4 bases from V and 8 bases from J; bases unmatched to any gene: 7. CDR1 and CDR2 from the germline V gene are SNHLY and FYNNEI. The CDR3 DNA sequence: TGTGCCAGCAGTGTCCGGACAGGGCGCGATGAGCAGTTCTTC. It codes for CASSVRTGRDEQFF.

V is TRBV2 and J is TRBJ1-4; weak D call: TRBD1 (6 bases). This CDR3 comprises 15 residues. Germline V gene sequence: CDR1 SNHLY, CDR2 FYNNEI. Deletions cut 3 bases from V and 10 bases from J, with 18 bases between. CDR3 nucleotide sequence: TGTGCCAGCAGTGATAGACAGGTCCGGGGCGTAAAACTGTTTTTT. This translates into CASSDRQVRGVKLFF.

V and J are TRBV12-5 and TRBJ2-7; 10 bases agree with TRBD1. Germline CDR1 is LGHNT and CDR2 is FRNRAP. The V segment lost 5 bases and the J segment 2 bases; nucleotides outside the gene matches: 6. The CDR3 runs to 15 residues. In DNA, the CDR3 is TGTGCTAGTGGTCAACCGGGACAGGGGACCTACGAGCAGTACTTC. Residues: CASGQPGQGTYEQYF. Together with reference TRBV12-5 and TRBJ2-7, the CDR3 gives the full variable domain: DARVTQTPRHKVTEMGQEVTMRCQPILGHNTVFWYRQTMMQGLELLAYFRNRAPLDDSGMPKDRFSAEMPDATLATLKIQPSEPRDSAVYFCASGQPGQGTYEQYFGPGTRLTVT.

This clone was seen a few times. The rearrangement links TRBV18 to TRBJ2-3; TRBD2 aligns across 13 bases. This CDR3 region has 20 residues. Losses at the gene ends were 4 bases for V and 0 bases for J; bases not matched to a gene: 13. Germline V CDR1 and CDR2: KGHSH, LQKENI. The CDR3 DNA is TGTGCCAGCTCACGAACCGGGACTAGCGGGGTACCAACTAGCACAGATACGCAGTATTTT. Translation: CASSRTGTSGVPTSTDTQYF.

The chain combines TRBV4-1 with TRBJ1-1, with D uncertain. CDR1 and CDR2 from the germline V gene are MGHRA and YSYEKL. The V and J ends lost 2 bases and 6 bases respectively, with 16 bases between them. The CDR3 spans 15 residues. CDR3 loop: CASSQNTPGLPEAFF. The CDR3 DNA reads as TGCGCCAGCAGCCAAAATACCCCCGGTCTACCTGAAGCTTTCTTT.

V is TRBV12-3 or TRBV12-4 and J is TRBJ2-7, with 11 bases aligning to TRBD1. The junction had 7 bases not matched to a gene; V was cut back by 3 bases and J by 12 bases. This CDR3 is built from 13 residues. The chain's CDR3 is CASSFPGQGVPYF. The CDR3, as DNA: TGTGCCAGCAGTTTTCCGGGACAGGGGGTTCCGTACTTC.

The rearrangement joins TRBV4-2 to TRBJ2-1; TRBD1 matches at 8 bases. CDR1 is LGHNA, CDR2 YNFKEQ, per germline. The V and J ends lost 1 base and 5 bases, in that order; junction bases with no gene match: 7. The CDR3 contains 16 residues. DNA of the CDR3: TGTGCCAGCAGCCAAGTGGGGCAGGGGGCGGACAATGAGCAGTTCTTC. Translating it yields CASSQVGQGADNEQFF.

This chain connects TRBV28 to TRBJ1-1, with TRBD1 matching over 7 bases. The CDR3 covers 17 residues. V was pared by 2 bases and J by 4 bases, with 13 bases of the junction left unmatched. Germline CDR1 reads MDHEN; CDR2 reads SYDVKM. CDR3 loop: CASSLLVPTGQPTEAFF. The CDR3 coding sequence is TGTGCCAGCAGTTTACTGGTGCCCACGGGACAGCCCACTGAAGCTTTCTTT.

The rearrangement joins TRBV4-3 to TRBJ2-1, with TRBD2 matching 11 bases. CDR3 size: 15 residues. The trim removed 4 bases at V and 7 bases at J, leaving 6 bases unmatched. CDR1 is LGHNA and CDR2 is YSLEER in the germline V gene. The chain's CDR3 is CASSRTSGGGNEQFF. The CDR3 nucleotides are TGCGCCAGCAGCCGCACTAGCGGGGGCGGGAATGAGCAGTTCTTC.

The rearrangement joins TRBV27 to TRBJ2-7; weak D call: TRBD2 (5 bases). V was trimmed by 2 bases and J by 3 bases, leaving 14 bases between them. This CDR3 contains 15 residues. Per the germline V gene, CDR1 is MNHEY and CDR2 is SMNVEV (reference sequence). CDR3 sequence reads: CASSLSNPRDYEQYF. The CDR3 DNA sequence: TGTGCCAGCAGTTTAAGTAACCCCCGGGACTACGAGCAGTACTTC.

This clone was seen only a few times. The chain combines TRBV12-3 or TRBV12-4 with TRBJ2-2; D might be TRBD2 (5 bases). The CDR3 runs 13 residues. The V end was cut by 7 bases, the J end by 6 bases, with 12 bases between. The CDR3 spells CASTFGGAGELFF. CDR3 in DNA: TGTGCCAGCACCTTCGGAGGAGCCGGGGAGCTGTTTTTT.

The chain couples TRBV24-1 to TRBJ2-1, with 8 nucleotides matching TRBD2. The germline CDR1 and CDR2 sequences are KGHDR and SFDVKD. V gave up 6 bases and J gave up 4 bases; unmatched junction bases: 4. The CDR3 length is 14 residues. CDR3 bases: TGTGCCACCAGTTTAGCGGGATCGTACAATGAGCAGTTCTTC. Translation: CATSLAGSYNEQFF.

This chain connects TRBV7-3 to TRBJ2-7; 7 bases match TRBD1. The CDR3 spans 15 residues. Trimming cost V 5 bases and J 2 bases; bases outside gene matches: 9. Germline V CDR1 and CDR2: SGHTA, FQGTGA. The CDR3 loop reads CASSPLSTGTYEQYF. The CDR3 region has the DNA TGTGCCAGCAGCCCCCTCTCGACAGGGACCTACGAGCAGTACTTC.

The gene calls are TRBV7-2 and TRBJ1-4; D gene unclear. From germline, CDR1 is SGHTA and CDR2 FQGNSA. V dropped 5 bases and J dropped 5 bases, with 9 bases sitting between them. This CDR3 has 13 amino acids. CDR3 nucleotides: TGTGCCAGCAGCCAGCTGGAGAATGAAAAACTGTTTTTT. This sequence encodes CASSQLENEKLFF.

A few counts support this clone. CDR3 sequence: CASSLAQLRSYGYTF. The CDR3, as DNA: TGTGCCAGCAGTTTAGCGCAACTTAGAAGCTATGGCTACACCTTC. The chain carries TRBV28 and TRBJ1-2; D call uncertain. V dropped 2 bases and J dropped 4 bases, with 14 bases sitting between them. Germline V CDR1 and CDR2: MDHEN, SYDVKM. The CDR3 has 15 residues.

The rearrangement uses TRBV11-2 and TRBJ1-4; 7 bases agree with TRBD1. Looked up from germline, CDR1 is SGHAT and CDR2 is FQNNGV. Trimming removed 10 bases from V and 5 bases from J; junction bases left unmatched: 7. This CDR3 has 13 residues. The CDR3 nucleotides are TGTGCCACCCGGGACAGCATAAATGAAAAACTGTTTTTT. Translated: CATRDSINEKLFF.

CDR3 loop: CAWKGGGHEQYF. The CDR3 DNA follows: TGTGCCTGGAAGGGAGGTGGCCACGAGCAGTACTTC. V gene TRBV30 combines with J gene TRBJ2-7, with D possibly being TRBD2 (6 bases). Germline lookup yields CDR1 GTSNPN and CDR2 SVGIG (reference sequence). V dropped 4 bases and J dropped 5 bases, with 12 bases sitting between them. The CDR3 runs 12 residues.

V usage is TRBV18 and J usage is TRBJ1-5; 10 nucleotides agree with TRBD1. CDR1 is KGHSH, CDR2 LQKENI, per germline. V dropped 3 bases and J dropped 5; count of bases not matched to a gene: 1. The CDR3 spans 14 residues. Written as DNA, the CDR3 is TGTGCCAGCTCACCCGGGACAGGGGATCAGCCCCAGCATTTT. This translates into CASSPGTGDQPQHF.

The chain has TRBV5-1 and TRBJ1-4; 12 positions agree with TRBD1. Trimming removed 3 bases from V and 9 bases from J; junction bases left unmatched: 9. Germline values: CDR1 SGHRS, CDR2 YFSETQ. This CDR3 region has 16 residues. The DNA of the CDR3 is TGCGCCAGCAGCTACACTCGGGGGACAGGGGGCCAAAAACTGTTTTTT. It encodes CASSYTRGTGGQKLFF.

The V call is TRBV19, the J call TRBJ2-7, with D maybe TRBD2 (5 bases). V lost 9 bases and J 3 bases, leaving 12 bases between the germline ends. Germline V gene sequence: CDR1 LNHDA, CDR2 SQIVND (reference sequence). The CDR3 has 12 amino acids. CDR3 sequence: CARKGLFYEQYF. The CDR3 DNA is TGTGCCAGAAAAGGACTTTTCTACGAGCAGTACTTC. Drawing the rest from reference TRBV19 and TRBJ2-7, the complete variable domain is DGGITQSPKYLFRKEGQNVTLSCEQNLNHDAMYWYRQDPGQGLRLIYYSQIVNDFQKGDIAEGYSVSREKKESFPLTVTSAQKNPTAFYLCARKGLFYEQYFGPGTRLTVT.

CDR3 DNA sequence: TGTGCCAGCAGCAACCTCAGGGTAGGGACTAGCGCCACAGATACGCAGTATTTT. Translating it yields CASSNLRVGTSATDTQYF. This chain connects TRBV11-2 to TRBJ2-3; 10 nucleotides line up with TRBD2. The length of the CDR3 is 18 residues. In germline, CDR1 is SGHAT, CDR2 FQNNGV. Trimming removed 5 bases from V and 2 bases from J; junction bases left unmatched: 13.

The J gene is TRBJ1-1, the V gene TRBV7-3; D is possibly TRBD1 (6 bases). Trimming cost V 4 bases and J 5 bases, with 11 bases left between them. The CDR3 has 13 amino acids. Germline loops: CDR1 SGHTA, CDR2 FQGTGA. CDR3 protein: CASSSGQRTEAFF. The CDR3 region has the DNA TGTGCCAGCAGCTCAGGACAGCGGACTGAAGCTTTCTTT.

The chain joins TRBV5-5 to TRBJ1-2; 8 bases line up with TRBD1. V lost 3 bases to trimming and J lost 8 bases; unmatched junction nucleotides: 6. The CDR3 totals 13 residues. Germline CDR1 and CDR2: SGHKS and YYEKEE (reference sequence). The CDR3 DNA follows: TGTGCCAGCAGCTACCAGGGGGCGGGCGGCTACACCTTC. This translates into CASSYQGAGGYTF.

This rearrangement joins TRBV19 to TRBJ2-7; 9 nucleotides align to TRBD2. Germline CDR1 and CDR2: LNHDA and SQIVND (reference sequence). V gave up 2 bases and J gave up 2 bases; unmatched junction bases: 4. There are 15 residues in the CDR3. DNA of the CDR3: TGTGCCAGTAGTATATGGGCGGGAGGGACCTACGAGCAGTACTTC. Translated: CASSIWAGGTYEQYF.

The chain recombines TRBV4-1 with TRBJ1-4; a weak D match, TRBD1 (5 bases). The CDR3 is made up of 15 amino acids. Trimming took 6 bases from V and 4 from J, leaving 15 bases between them. CDR1 MGHRA and CDR2 YSYEKL come from the germline V gene. The CDR3 DNA sequence: TGCGCCAGCAGTCGTCTGTGGCAGGGTAATGAAAAACTGTTTTTT. Its translation: CASSRLWQGNEKLFF.